This TCR beta chain emerged from a study of cytomegalovirus exposure and HLA in healthy donors. General study findings and limits: It was 150 to 200 TCR beta chains that were listed as cytomegalovirus-associated.

Sequencing used immunoSEQ multiplex PCR; TCRdb keeps in-frame clones, though not all of them. The sample has approximately 150,000 clones, about 89% seen once. Germline assignment: CDR1 SGHNT and CDR2 YYREEE (reference sequence). The length of the CDR3 is 15 residues. V lost 3 bases and J 4 bases, leaving 16 bases between the germline ends. Remarks on this clone: Its antigen is currently unknown.

The sample taken for sequencing was PBMCs. The chain joins TRBV5-4 to TRBJ1-2, with a weak D call TRBD1 (6 bases). The TCR comes from a woman younger than 35 in good health and CMV-seropositive. The CDR3 coding sequence is TGTGCCAGCAGCTCGCCGACAGGCCCTGTCTATGGCTACACCTTC. This translates into CASSSPTGPVYGYTF.